A selection of T cell receptor beta chains follows, all from one sample in a study of shared clonotypes between healthy human individuals. TCRdb keeps only in-frame clones here, not all; method: immunoSEQ multiplex PCR. The sample has some 2,000,000 clones, about 95% seen once. Material: naive CD8+ T cells sorted from blood. Every receptor here comes from a man aged 18 to 30 in good health. CDR3s include the opening cysteine and the closing phenylalanine or tryptophan. The order of the fields is J gene, V gene, CDR3 protein.

J gene: TRBJ2-7; V gene: TRBV5-1; CDR3 protein: CASSLAEGYEQYF
J gene: TRBJ2-2; V gene: TRBV11-2; CDR3 protein: CASSDGQVVELFF
J gene: TRBJ2-3; V gene: TRBV28; CDR3 protein: CAIWGGTDTQYF
J gene: TRBJ2-1; V gene: TRBV13; CDR3 protein: CASSTGLAGKNEQFF
J gene: TRBJ1-1; V gene: TRBV7-2; CDR3 protein: CASSLESTGTEAFF
J gene: TRBJ1-3; V gene: TRBV28; CDR3 protein: CASSLTPDTIYF
J gene: TRBJ2-7; V gene: TRBV27; CDR3 protein: CASSLSPGYEQYF
J gene: TRBJ1-5; V gene: TRBV2; CDR3 protein: CASSEAVWGGSNQPQHF
J gene: TRBJ2-7; V gene: TRBV5-6; CDR3 protein: CASSSSSREQYF
J gene: TRBJ2-5; V gene: TRBV6-5; CDR3 protein: CASTPIQGALETQYF
J gene: TRBJ2-7; V gene: TRBV2; CDR3 protein: CASSSGRAPYEQYF